The clone carrying this T cell receptor (beta chain) turned up a few times. The data stem from a study of naive and memory T cell subsets. The CDR3 contains 15 residues. Trimming took 0 bases from V and 3 from J; bases not matched to a gene: 1. Germline CDR1 and CDR2: KGHSH and LQKENI. An equimolar mix of two oligonucleotides served as the beta constant-region primer for TRBC1 and TRBC2. MiXCR was run by TCRdb on the UMI-ligation and nested PCR reads, yielding one entry per CDR3 protein. The data hold under 150,000 distinct CDR3 sequences, with approximately 15% observed a single time. The receptor comes from a human donor in good health. The sequenced material came from naive CD4+ T cells from blood. This chain links TRBV18 with TRBJ2-5, with 10 bases fitting TRBD1. CDR3 nucleotides: TGTGCCAGCTCACCACCCGGGACAGGGGAAGAGACCCAGTACTTC. This sequence encodes CASSPPGTGEETQYF.